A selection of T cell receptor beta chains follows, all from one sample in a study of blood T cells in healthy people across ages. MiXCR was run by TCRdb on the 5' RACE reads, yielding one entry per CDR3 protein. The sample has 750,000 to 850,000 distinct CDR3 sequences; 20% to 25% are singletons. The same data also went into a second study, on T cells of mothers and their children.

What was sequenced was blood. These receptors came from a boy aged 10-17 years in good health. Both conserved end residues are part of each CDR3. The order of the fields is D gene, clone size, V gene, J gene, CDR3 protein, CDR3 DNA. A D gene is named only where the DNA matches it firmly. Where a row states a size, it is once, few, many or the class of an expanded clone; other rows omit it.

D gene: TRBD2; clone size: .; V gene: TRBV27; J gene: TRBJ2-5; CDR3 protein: CASRVAGVGETQYF; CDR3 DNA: TGTGCCAGCAGGGTAGCGGGGGTGGGGGAGACCCAGTACTTC
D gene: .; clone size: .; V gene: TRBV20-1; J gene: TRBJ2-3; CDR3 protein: CSGTSSTDTQYF; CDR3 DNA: TGCAGCGGGACTTCTAGCACAGATACGCAGTATTTT
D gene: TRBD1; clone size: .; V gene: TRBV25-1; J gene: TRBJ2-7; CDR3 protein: CASSPLPGQVYEQYF; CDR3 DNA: TGTGCCAGCAGTCCTCTCCCGGGACAGGTCTACGAGCAGTACTTC
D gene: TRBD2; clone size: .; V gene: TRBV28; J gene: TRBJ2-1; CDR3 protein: CASSAGTSGRAVNEQFF; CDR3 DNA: TGTGCCAGCAGTGCCGGGACTAGCGGGAGGGCCGTCAATGAGCAGTTCTTC
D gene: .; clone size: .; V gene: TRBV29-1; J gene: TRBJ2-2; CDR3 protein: CSVETRLDGELFF; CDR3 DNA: TGCAGCGTTGAAACCAGGCTAGACGGGGAGCTGTTTTTT
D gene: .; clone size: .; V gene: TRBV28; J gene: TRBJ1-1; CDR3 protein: CASIARNSMNTEAFF; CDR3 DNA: TGTGCCAGCATTGCCCGGAACTCCATGAACACTGAAGCTTTCTTT
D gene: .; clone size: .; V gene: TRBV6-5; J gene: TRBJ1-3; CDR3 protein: CASSTRTGNTIYF; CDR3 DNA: TGTGCCAGCAGTACCCGGACTGGAAACACCATATATTTT
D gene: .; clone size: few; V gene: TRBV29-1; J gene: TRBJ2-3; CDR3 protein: CSTRTPRGTDTQYF; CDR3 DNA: TGCAGCACTCGGACTCCACGGGGGACAGATACGCAGTATTTT
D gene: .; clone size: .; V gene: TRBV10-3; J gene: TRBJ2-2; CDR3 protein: CAISESGAGDTGELFF; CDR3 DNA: TGTGCCATCAGTGAGTCTGGGGCTGGGGACACCGGGGAGCTGTTTTTT
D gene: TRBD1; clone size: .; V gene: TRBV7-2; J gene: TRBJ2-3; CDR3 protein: CASSIPGQSTDTQYF; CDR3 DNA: TGTGCCAGCAGCATTCCGGGACAGAGCACAGATACGCAGTATTTT
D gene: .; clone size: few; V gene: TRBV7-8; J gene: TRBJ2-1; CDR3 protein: CASSSVETDNEQFF; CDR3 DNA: TGTGCCAGCAGCTCCGTCGAGACCGACAATGAGCAGTTCTTC
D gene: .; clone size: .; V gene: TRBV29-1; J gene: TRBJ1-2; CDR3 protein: CSVYALGDNYGYTF; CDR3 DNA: TGCAGCGTATATGCCCTGGGTGATAACTATGGCTACACCTTC
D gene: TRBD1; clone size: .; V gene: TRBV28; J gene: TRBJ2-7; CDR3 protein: CASSRGQGWQYF; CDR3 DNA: TGTGCCAGCAGCCGGGGACAGGGGTGGCAGTACTTC
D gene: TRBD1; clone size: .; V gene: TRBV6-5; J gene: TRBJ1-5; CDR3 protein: CANSSLTDRADNQPQHF; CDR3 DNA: TGTGCCAACAGTTCCCTCACGGACAGGGCCGACAATCAGCCCCAGCATTTT
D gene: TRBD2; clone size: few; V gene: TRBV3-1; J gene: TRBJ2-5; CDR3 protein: CASSQDWGTSGEETQYF; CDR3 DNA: TGTGCCAGCAGCCAAGATTGGGGGACTAGCGGGGAAGAGACCCAGTACTTC
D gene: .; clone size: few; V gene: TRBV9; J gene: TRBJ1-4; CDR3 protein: CASSVGATNEKLFF; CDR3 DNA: TGTGCCAGCAGCGTAGGCGCAACTAATGAAAAACTGTTTTTT
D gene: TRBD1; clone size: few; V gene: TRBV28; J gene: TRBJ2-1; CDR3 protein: CASRGTGQGVHAFF; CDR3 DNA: TGTGCCAGCAGGGGGACGGGACAGGGGGTACATGCGTTCTTC
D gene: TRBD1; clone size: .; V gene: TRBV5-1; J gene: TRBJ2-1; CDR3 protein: CASSTGQGNNEQFF; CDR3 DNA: TGCGCCAGCAGCACCGGACAGGGGAACAATGAGCAGTTCTTC
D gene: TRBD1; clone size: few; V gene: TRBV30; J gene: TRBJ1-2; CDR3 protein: CAWSVRRTGGDGYTF; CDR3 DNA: TGTGCCTGGAGTGTAAGGAGGACAGGGGGGGATGGCTACACCTTC